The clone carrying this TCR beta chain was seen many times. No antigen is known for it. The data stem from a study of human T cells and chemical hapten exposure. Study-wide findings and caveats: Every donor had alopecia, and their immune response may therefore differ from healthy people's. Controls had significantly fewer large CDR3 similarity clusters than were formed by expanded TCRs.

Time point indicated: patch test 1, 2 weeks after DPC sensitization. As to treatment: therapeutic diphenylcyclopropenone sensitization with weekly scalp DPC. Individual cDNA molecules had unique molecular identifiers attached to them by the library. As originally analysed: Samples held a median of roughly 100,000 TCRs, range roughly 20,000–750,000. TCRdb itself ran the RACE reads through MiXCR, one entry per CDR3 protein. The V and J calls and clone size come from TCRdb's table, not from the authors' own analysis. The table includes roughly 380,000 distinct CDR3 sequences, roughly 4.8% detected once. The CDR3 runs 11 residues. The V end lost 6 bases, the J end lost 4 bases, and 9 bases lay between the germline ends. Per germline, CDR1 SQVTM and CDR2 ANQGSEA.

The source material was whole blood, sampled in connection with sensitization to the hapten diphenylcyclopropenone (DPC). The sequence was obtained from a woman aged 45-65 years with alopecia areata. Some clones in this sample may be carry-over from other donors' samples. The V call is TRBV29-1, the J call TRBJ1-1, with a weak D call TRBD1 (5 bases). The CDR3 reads CSVGGGTEAFF. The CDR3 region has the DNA TGCAGCGTGGGGGGAGGCACTGAAGCTTTCTTT.